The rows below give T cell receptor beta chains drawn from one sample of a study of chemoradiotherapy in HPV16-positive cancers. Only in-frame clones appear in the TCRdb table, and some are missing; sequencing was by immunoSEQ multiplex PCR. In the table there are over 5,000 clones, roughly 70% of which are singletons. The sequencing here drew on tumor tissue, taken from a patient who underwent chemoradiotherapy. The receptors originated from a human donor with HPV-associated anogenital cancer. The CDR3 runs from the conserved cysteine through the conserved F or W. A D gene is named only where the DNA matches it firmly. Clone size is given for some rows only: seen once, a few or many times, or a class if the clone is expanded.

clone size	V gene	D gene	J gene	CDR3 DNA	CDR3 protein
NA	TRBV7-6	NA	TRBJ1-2	TGTGCCAGCAGCTTAGGTCGGGATCTAGTCTCCTATGGCTACACCTTC	CASSLGRDLVSYGYTF
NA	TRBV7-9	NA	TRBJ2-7	TGTGCCAGCAGCCCACTACTAGCTTTAGGCTACGAGCAGTACTTC	CASSPLLALGYEQYF
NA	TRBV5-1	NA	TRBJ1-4	TGCGCCAGCAGCGGGCAGGGCCAAACTAATGAAAAACTGTTTTTT	CASSGQGQTNEKLFF
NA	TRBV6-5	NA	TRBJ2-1	TGTGCCAGCAGTTACGGGGGGCAGGGTGAGCAGTTCTTC	CASSYGGQGEQFF
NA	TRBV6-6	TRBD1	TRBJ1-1	TGTGCCAGCAGTCCAGGGGGGCCTGAAGCTTTCTTT	CASSPGGPEAFF
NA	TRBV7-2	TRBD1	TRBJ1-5	TGTGCCAGCAGCCCTTCGACAGGGTCAGAGCAGCCCCAGCATTTT	CASSPSTGSEQPQHF
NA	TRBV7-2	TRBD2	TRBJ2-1	TGTGCCAGCAGCTTACACCTAAGCGGGAGCTCCTACAATGAGCAGTTCTTC	CASSLHLSGSSYNEQFF
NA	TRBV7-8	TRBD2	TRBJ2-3	TGTGCCAGCAGCTTGTCTAGCGGGCCGAGCACAGATACGCAGTATTTT	CASSLSSGPSTDTQYF
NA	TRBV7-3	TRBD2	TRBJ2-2	TGTGCCAGCAGCTGGGGACTAGCGGGAGGAACCGGGGAGCTGTTTTTT	CASSWGLAGGTGELFF
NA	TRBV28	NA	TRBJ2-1	TGTGCCAGCAGTTTTCCAGGGGCAGGCTCCTACAATGAGCAGTTCTTC	CASSFPGAGSYNEQFF
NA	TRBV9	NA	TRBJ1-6	TGTGCCAGCAGCGAGGGGACGGCAGGCTATTCACCCCTCCACTTT	CASSEGTAGYSPLHF
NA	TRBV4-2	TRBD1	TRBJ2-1	TGTGCCAGCAGCCCGGGACAGTGGAGAATCTTC	CASSPGQWRIF
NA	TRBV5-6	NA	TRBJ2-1	TGTGCCAGCAGCTTTCTTTCTGAGCAGTTCTTC	CASSFLSEQFF
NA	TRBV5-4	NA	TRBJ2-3	TGTGCCAGCAGCTTGGGGCCGGGATTGGGGCTAGTCACAGATACGCAGTATTTT	CASSLGPGLGLVTDTQYF
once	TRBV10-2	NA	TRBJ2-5	TGCGCCAGCAGTGAAAGGGCCAGAGAGACCCAGTACTTC	CASSERARETQYF
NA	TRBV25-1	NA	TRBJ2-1	TGTGCCAGCAGTGCGATTAGCCGTGAGCAGTTCTTC	CASSAISREQFF
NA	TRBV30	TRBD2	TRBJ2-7	TGTGCCTGGAGTGTTGGGGGGGGTCTCGACGAGCAGTACTTC	CAWSVGGGLDEQYF
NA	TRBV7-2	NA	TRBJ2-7	TGTGCCAGCAGCTTTTCTACGGAGGGTTTCGCGCAGTACTTC	CASSFSTEGFAQYF
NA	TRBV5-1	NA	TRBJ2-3	TGCGCCAGCAGATCTACAGGTTCCACAGATACGCAGTATTTT	CASRSTGSTDTQYF
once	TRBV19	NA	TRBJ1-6	TGTGCCAGTAATATCGGGGGCGATAATTCACCCCTCCACTTT	CASNIGGDNSPLHF
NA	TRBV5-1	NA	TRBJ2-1	TGCGCCAGCAGCTACTACCCCGGGACGGCGAAGTACAATGAGCAGTTCTTC	CASSYYPGTAKYNEQFF
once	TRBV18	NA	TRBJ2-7	TGTGCCAGCTCGCACGGCGGGTCAGCCCGGGAGTACTTC	CASSHGGSAREYF
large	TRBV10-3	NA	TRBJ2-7	TGTGCCATCTCTACACGGGCCTACGAGCAGTACTTC	CAISTRAYEQYF
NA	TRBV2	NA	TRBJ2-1	TGTGCCAGCAGTGGACCATACTACAATGAGCAGTTCTTC	CASSGPYYNEQFF
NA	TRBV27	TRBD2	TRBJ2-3	TGTGCCAGCACCCTAGCGGGAGGGCCTTGGGATACGCAGTATTTT	CASTLAGGPWDTQYF